This T cell receptor (beta chain) originates from a study of shared clonotypes between healthy human individuals. Findings of the study overall: Sampling covered blood only; tissue repertoires likely differ.

In regard to this clone: As yet, its antigen is unknown.

This CDR3 has 18 residues. Looked up from germline, CDR1 is MGHRA and CDR2 is YSYEKL. The ends lost 0 bases at V and 2 bases at J; junction bases unmatched: 9. Assay execution proceeded at the deep level. Clones were sequenced by immunoSEQ multiplex PCR, and TCRdb holds only the in-frame ones, with some missing. The sample holds approximately 980,000 clones, 76% seen once. This TCR came from a man younger than 35 in good health. The J gene is TRBJ2-3, the V gene TRBV4-1; 9 bases are shared with TRBD2. Material: memory CD4+ T cells sorted from blood. Indicated subset: CD45RA-negative fraction. CDR3 amino acids: CASSQDGFGGGATDTQYF. DNA for the CDR3: TGCGCCAGCAGCCAAGACGGTTTCGGCGGGGGGGCCACAGATACGCAGTATTTT.